The T cell receptor (beta chain) described here comes from a study of blood T cell repertoires in COVID-19 (TCRdb year 2020). Regarding the complete study: The collaborator samples originated in the United States, Italy and Spain and spanned the acute and convalescent phases of COVID-19. The prospective study material was composed of cDNA or gDNA derived from T cells, B-cell-depleted T cells, or PBMCs. Where available, HLA class I and class II types were obtained from metadata supplied by the sample provider rather than from assay-based typing. The sample metadata nearly always contained a de-identified subject ID, COVID-19 status, age in years and sex. The dataset comprised deeply sampled blood TCRbeta repertoires from subjects exposed to, actively infected with, or recovered from COVID-19. The samples were drawn from the first 160 participants of the ongoing ImmuneRACE study and from over a thousand subjects provided by 6 global collaborators. The repertoires were released in a freely available public database intended as a resource for research on the immune response to SARS-CoV-2. Study-wide findings and limitations: How much clinical and demographic metadata was included differed by source and by participant, and the metadata was provided uncurated.

TCRbeta CDR3 regions were amplified from genomic DNA by means of the immunoSEQ Assay, a bias-controlled multiplex PCR. Per the authors' processing: Nucleated cell counts per sample were estimated from amplification of reference gene primers within the assay. To quantify the absolute abundance of each unique TCRbeta CDR3 rearrangement, sequence reads were collapsed and filtered. For each sample, productive Simpson clonality was calculated by taking the square root of Simpson's diversity index across productive rearrangements. In its TCRdb copy, this immuneACCESS table keeps in-frame sequences only and misses some clones. Where compared with another copy, unresolved V genes explain less than half of these, and the others have no known cause. The V and J calls and clone size were taken over from that table, and D and trimming were inferred from the DNA. Recorded for this sample are roughly 190,000 clones; roughly four fifths of them occurred a single time. Clones ranked in the top ten supply around 14% of the sample.

V lost 4 bases and J lost 11 bases; the stretch between them is 17 bases long. There are 13 amino acids in the CDR3, from cysteine to phenylalanine inclusive. The kept DNA is CDR3 alone, 39 bases in frame from the first base. CDR1 SGHTA and CDR2 FQGNSA were looked up in the germline V gene. Each collaborating institution followed its own protocols to collect whole blood in K2EDTA tubes. For TCRbeta analysis, collaborators shipped samples as frozen whole blood, isolated PBMCs, or DNA extracted from either of those sample types. As for this clone: Its antigen is still unknown. Base qualities are not at hand, and no much larger clone is one base apart.

The sequenced sample consisted of peripheral blood. Recombination linked TRBV7-2 to TRBJ1-1, with the D gene not confidently named. The sequence came from a man in his thirties or forties with active or convalescent COVID-19. This receptor has the CDR3 CASSYPPGGGAFF. The DNA sequence reads TGTGCCAGCAGCTACCCCCCCGGCGGCGGGGCTTTCTTT.